This T cell receptor (beta chain) came from a study of tumor and adjacent non-tumor tissue in lung cancer. Study summary: Histology: about a dozen adenocarcinoma, a couple of squamous cell carcinoma, 1 small cell lung cancer. Samples averaged around 4 million productive TCRbeta reads each. Study results and limitations: TCR diversity was significantly greater in tumor than normal lung tissue.

Comments on this clonotype: Its antigen is undetermined. A much larger clonotype is one base distant, so this may be a read error.

A modified ARM-PCR protocol with three rounds of nested PCR amplified TCRbeta. TCRdb analysed the multiplex PCR reads with MiXCR anew, one entry per CDR3 protein. This repertoire shows about 76,000 distinct CDR3 sequences, around 70% found once; its top ten account for around 13%. No cell sorting was done before RNA was extracted from the tissue. CDR1 SEHNR and CDR2 FQNEAQ come from the germline V gene (reference sequence). V lost 10 bases to trimming and J lost 6 bases, with 17 bases between them. CDR3 length: 13 amino acids. Sequencing used lung tumor tissue. The clonotype was recovered from a woman aged 65 to 85 with non-small cell lung cancer. The chain employs TRBV7-9 and TRBJ2-3, with D maybe TRBD2 (5 bases). Here the CDR3 DNA reads TGTGCCACCATGTTGGGAGATGTGGATACGCAGTATTTT. Protein: CATMLGDVDTQYF.